Below are 18 T cell receptor beta chains sequenced from a single sample in a study of T cell responses to AZD1222 COVID-19 vaccine. Sequencing was performed with immunoSEQ multiplex PCR; in TCRdb, only in-frame clones are kept and a portion is missing. The sample records approximately 88,000 clones, 70% to 90% being singletons. This sample comprised peripheral blood, obtained 28 days after the second AZD1222 dose. These receptors were obtained from an adult who received the AZD1222 COVID-19 vaccine.

The sample holds one count of this clone. The chain uses TRBV9 and TRBJ2-7; D unresolved. V was pared by 1 base and J by 0 bases, with 8 bases between. Germline V CDR1 and CDR2: SGDLS, YYNGEE. This CDR3 is built from 14 residues. DNA of the CDR3: TGTGCCAGCAGCGTAAGCCCTCTCTCCTACGAGCAGTACTTC. This codes for CASSVSPLSYEQYF.

This chain connects TRBV2 to TRBJ1-5; unclear D gene. The CDR3 is made up of 13 amino acids. The V end lost 6 bases, the J end lost 4 bases, and 10 bases lay between the germline ends. Germline loops: CDR1 SNHLY, CDR2 FYNNEI. The CDR3, as DNA: TGTGCCAGCAGCCCGCAGAGTAATCAGCCCCAGCATTTT. This translates into CASSPQSNQPQHF.

This chain links TRBV6-5 with TRBJ1-5; perhaps TRBD1 as D (5 bases). CDR3 length: 14 amino acids. The V end lost 0 bases, the J end lost 7 bases, and 10 bases lay between the germline ends. Germline CDR1 reads MNHEY; CDR2 reads SVGAGI. For the CDR3, the DNA is TGTGCCAGCAGTTACTCCGGGGGAGGGCAGCCCCAGCATTTT. The encoded protein is CASSYSGGGQPQHF.

Only one count was recorded for this clone. The rearrangement links TRBV5-4 to TRBJ1-2; perhaps TRBD1 as D (5 bases). Germline V gene data show CDR1 as SGHNT and CDR2 as YYREEE (reference sequence). The CDR3 runs 15 residues. V was pared by 0 bases and J by 3 bases, with 12 bases between. CDR3 DNA: TGTGCCAGCAGCTTGGGGGGGACCCCCGACTATGGCTACACCTTC. It specifies CASSLGGTPDYGYTF.

CDR3 sequence reads: CASSLTGTGGSYNSPLHF. The CDR3 nucleotides are TGTGCCAGCAGCCTAACCGGGACAGGGGGATCCTATAATTCACCCCTCCACTTT. The V gene is TRBV5-6, the J gene TRBJ1-6; TRBD1 agrees at 11 bases. V was clipped by 4 bases and J by 1 base; unmatched bases: 7. From germline, CDR1 is SGHDT and CDR2 YYEEEE. There are 18 residues in the CDR3.

The J gene is TRBJ2-7, the V gene TRBV7-3; D perhaps matches TRBD2 (5 bases). The CDR3 length is 15 residues. The V end lost 3 bases, the J end lost 3 bases, and 15 bases lay between the germline ends. Germline V gene lookup returns CDR1 SGHTA and CDR2 FQGTGA. This CDR3 is CASSLGSLASYEQYF. CDR3 bases: TGTGCCAGCAGCTTGGGAAGTCTAGCCAGCTACGAGCAGTACTTC.

The V and J genes are TRBV27 and TRBJ2-7; the match to TRBD2 covers 10 bases. The V segment lost 5 bases and the J segment 3 bases; nucleotides outside the gene matches: 10. Per the germline V gene, CDR1 is MNHEY and CDR2 is SMNVEV (reference sequence). This CDR3 comprises 16 residues. Here the CDR3 reads CASSILGLAENYEQYF. CDR3 DNA: TGTGCCAGCAGTATCCTTGGACTAGCGGAGAACTACGAGCAGTACTTC.

V is TRBV25-1 and J is TRBJ1-2; TRBD1 matches at 7 bases. The trim removed 6 bases at V and 6 bases at J, leaving 10 bases unmatched. CDR1 is MGHDK and CDR2 is SYGVNS in the germline V gene. The CDR3 totals 14 residues. The CDR3 region is CASRETGLGDGYTF. For the CDR3, the DNA is TGTGCCAGCAGGGAGACAGGGTTAGGAGATGGCTACACCTTC.

This sequence joins TRBV5-1 and TRBJ1-3, with 7 bases identical to TRBD1. The CDR3 length is 14 residues. V trimming: 4 bases; J trimming: 8 bases; junction bases outside the gene matches: 9. Germline assignment: CDR1 SGHRS and CDR2 YFSETQ. CDR3: CASSGTTGSDTIYF. CDR3 DNA sequence: TGCGCCAGCAGCGGAACGACAGGGTCTGACACCATATATTTT.

This clone was recorded only once. This chain uses TRBV23-1 with TRBJ2-7; tentatively, D is TRBD2 (6 bases). TRBV23-1 is given ORF status, its function remaining uncertain. V was shortened by 4 bases and J by 11 bases, with 15 bases between the two germline ends. This CDR3 spans 12 amino acids. The CDR3 DNA reads TGCGCCAGCAGTCGTGGAGGGGTTTATGAGTACTTC. Amino acids: CASSRGGVYEYF.

The genes are TRBV19 and TRBJ1-2; D unresolved. The germline V gene encodes CDR1 LNHDA and CDR2 SQIVND (reference sequence). The V and J ends lost 5 bases and 5 bases respectively, with 18 bases between them. The CDR3 runs to 15 residues. The CDR3 is CASSYSRQSPYGYTF. CDR3 DNA sequence: TGTGCCAGTAGTTACTCAAGACAATCCCCATATGGCTACACCTTC.

The count of this clone is one. The genes are TRBV19 and TRBJ1-6; D call uncertain. The germline gives CDR1 LNHDA, CDR2 SQIVND (reference sequence). Between the trimmed V and J ends, which lost 6 bases and 8 bases, there was a span of 14 bases. The CDR3 loop spans 14 amino acids. CDR3 protein: CASSWNFGDSPLHF. DNA for the CDR3: TGTGCCAGTAGCTGGAACTTTGGGGATTCACCCCTCCACTTT.

This rearrangement joins TRBV5-1 to TRBJ1-2; TRBD1 matches 7 bases. Trimming cost V 4 bases and J 2 bases; bases outside gene matches: 2. Germline V gene sequence: CDR1 SGHRS, CDR2 YFSETQ. This CDR3 is built from 13 residues. The chain's CDR3 is CASSPQGNYGYTF. In DNA, the CDR3 is TGCGCCAGCAGCCCACAGGGGAACTATGGCTACACCTTC.

V usage is TRBV19 and J usage is TRBJ1-2; the match to TRBD1 covers 7 bases. The germline CDR1 and CDR2 sequences are LNHDA and SQIVND (reference sequence). The CDR3 is 14 amino acids. Trimming at V came to 6 bases and at J to 4 bases, leaving 8 bases not matched to a gene. CDR3 in DNA: TGTGCCAGTAGCCCGCGACAGGGCCCCTATGGCTACACCTTC. It is translated as CASSPRQGPYGYTF. Looking up the rest from reference TRBV19 and TRBJ1-2 gives the full variable domain: DGGITQSPKYLFRKEGQNVTLSCEQNLNHDAMYWYRQDPGQGLRLIYYSQIVNDFQKGDIAEGYSVSREKKESFPLTVTSAQKNPTAFYLCASSPRQGPYGYTFGSGTRLTVV.

The gene calls are TRBV3-1 (or the pseudogene TRBV3-2) and TRBJ2-1; D is unclear. Germline-derived CDR1 and CDR2 are LGHDT and YNNKEL (reference sequence). Trimming removed 5 bases from V and 0 bases from J, with 2 bases in between. The CDR3 has 12 amino acids. The CDR3 reads CASSASYNEQFF. In nucleotides, the CDR3 is TGTGCCAGCAGCGCCTCCTACAATGAGCAGTTCTTC.

The chain links TRBV2 to TRBJ2-2; D is undetermined. The CDR3 is made up of 15 amino acids. The V and J ends lost 4 bases and 1 base respectively, with 10 bases between them. Germline-derived CDR1 and CDR2 are SNHLY and FYNNEI. CDR3 in amino acids: CASSVQSLNTGELFF. The CDR3 DNA sequence: TGTGCCAGCAGTGTACAATCTTTGAACACCGGGGAGCTGTTTTTT.

The gene calls are TRBV3-1 (or the pseudogene TRBV3-2) and TRBJ1-2; TRBD1 matches at 12 bases. CDR1 and CDR2 (germline): LGHDT, YNNKEL (reference sequence). With V trimmed by 5 bases and J by 5 bases, 9 bases remained unmatched. The CDR3 runs to 16 residues. As DNA, the CDR3 is TGTGCCAGCAGCGGCGGGACAGGGGGCGATCGGTATGGCTACACCTTC. This gives the protein CASSGGTGGDRYGYTF.

V usage is TRBV6-5 and J usage is TRBJ1-1; D is possibly TRBD1 (6 bases). Trimming removed 6 bases at V and 4 bases at J, with 18 bases between. The germline gives CDR1 MNHEY, CDR2 SVGAGI. The CDR3 runs to 15 residues. DNA for the CDR3: TGTGCCAGCAGATACGGCGCCGGACAGCTCACTGAAGCTTTCTTT. Translating gives CASRYGAGQLTEAFF.